The present T cell receptor beta chain was sequenced within a study of cytomegalovirus exposure and HLA in healthy donors. The PCR had 60 Vbeta and 13 Jbeta primers. The method was immunoSEQ multiplex PCR; TCRdb's version includes in-frame clones alone and lacks a portion of them. The data show 66,000 or so clones, roughly 90% seen once. This CDR3 spans 13 amino acids. V lost 0 bases to trimming and J lost 12 bases, with 12 bases between them. CDR1 SGHDN and CDR2 FVKESK come from the germline V gene. This clonotype was sampled from a man aged 30-40 years in good health and CMV-seropositive. What was sequenced was PBMCs. The chain combines TRBV14 with TRBJ2-1; D gene uncertain. CDR3 DNA sequence: TGTGCCAGCAGCCAAGATCGACTTCTAGGGCAGTTCTTC. Translation gives CASSQDRLLGQFF.